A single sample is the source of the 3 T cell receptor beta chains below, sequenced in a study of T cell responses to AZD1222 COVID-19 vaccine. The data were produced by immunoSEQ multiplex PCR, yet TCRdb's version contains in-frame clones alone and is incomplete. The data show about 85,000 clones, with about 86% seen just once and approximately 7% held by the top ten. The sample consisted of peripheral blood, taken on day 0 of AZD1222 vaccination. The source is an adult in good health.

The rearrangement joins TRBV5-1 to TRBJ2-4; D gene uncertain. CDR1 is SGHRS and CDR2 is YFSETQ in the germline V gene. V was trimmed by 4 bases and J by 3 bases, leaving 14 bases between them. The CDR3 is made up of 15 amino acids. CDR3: CASSLRTDRKNIQYF. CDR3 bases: TGCGCCAGCAGCCTCCGGACGGATCGCAAAAACATTCAGTACTTC.

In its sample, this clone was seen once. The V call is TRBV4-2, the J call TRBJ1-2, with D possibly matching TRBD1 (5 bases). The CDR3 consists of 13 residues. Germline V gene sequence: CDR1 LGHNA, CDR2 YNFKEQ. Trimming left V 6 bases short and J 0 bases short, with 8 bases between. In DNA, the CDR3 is TGTGCCAGCAGACAGGAGACTAACTATGGCTACACCTTC. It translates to CASRQETNYGYTF.

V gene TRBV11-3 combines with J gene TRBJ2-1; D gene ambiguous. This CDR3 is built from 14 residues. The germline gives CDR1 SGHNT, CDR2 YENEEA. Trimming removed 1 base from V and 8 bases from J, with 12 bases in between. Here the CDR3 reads CASSLAGDIDEQFF. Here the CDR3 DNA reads TGTGCCAGCAGCTTAGCTGGAGATATCGATGAGCAGTTCTTC.